The 18 T cell receptor beta chains in this list originate from one sample, sequenced in a study of post-analysis software for immune sequencing data. Study-level points and caveats: Higher frequency in patients than in controls was seen for roughly five TRBV segments, with TRBV5-6, TRBV5-1 and TRBV20-1 among them.

Unique molecular identifiers were built into the TCR beta cDNA libraries. Each CDR3 protein is one row after TCRdb ran MiXCR on the PCR reads. The table lists a few hundred thousand distinct CDR3 sequences, about 38% of them singletons. The antigens for these receptors are not known. The source material was blood. The origin of the receptors is a girl aged 5 to 17 with multiple sclerosis.

The chain recombines TRBV5-4 with TRBJ2-7, with 7 bases matching TRBD1. With V trimmed by 4 bases and J by 3 bases, 7 bases remained unmatched. Germline assignment: CDR1 SGHNT and CDR2 YYREEE (reference sequence). CDR3 length: 14 residues. In nucleotides, the CDR3 is TGTGCCAGCAGCGAACCCGGGACAGTCTACGAGCAGTACTTC. It specifies CASSEPGTVYEQYF. The whole variable domain, remainder taken from reference TRBV5-4 and TRBJ2-7, is ETGVTQSPTHLIKTRGQQVTLRCSSQSGHNTVSWYQQALGQGPQFIFQYYREEENGRGNFPPRFSGLQFPNYSSELNVNALELDDSALYLCASSEPGTVYEQYFGPGTRLTVT.

This clonotype was recorded many times. The V call is TRBV6-2 or TRBV6-3, the J call TRBJ1-1; 7 bases fit TRBD1. CDR1 MNHEY and CDR2 SVGEGT come from the germline V gene. V was clipped by 6 bases and J by 4 bases; unmatched bases: 11. This CDR3 region has 15 residues. In DNA form, the CDR3 reads TGTGCCAGCAGAGATGAGAAAACAGGGGCCACTGAAGCTTTCTTT. Protein sequence: CASRDEKTGATEAFF.

In regard to this clonotype: A read error may be the cause here, since a much bigger clone is one base away. V and J are TRBV19 and TRBJ2-1; possible D gene TRBD2, 6 bases. Germline V gene lookup returns CDR1 LNHDA and CDR2 SQIVND (reference sequence). CDR3 length: 13 amino acids. CDR3 region: CARSIEGRHEQFF. The DNA for the CDR3 is TGTGCCAGGAGTATCGAGGGGAGGCATGAGCAGTTCTTC.

The sample holds a few counts of this clonotype. J is TRBJ2-5 and V is TRBV27; 10 bases fit TRBD2. With 7 bases clipped from V and 5 bases from J, the junction kept 7 bases outside the gene matches. Germline values: CDR1 MNHEY, CDR2 SMNVEV (reference sequence). This CDR3 comprises 14 residues. This chain's CDR3 is CASMQRGGWETQYF. Written as DNA, the CDR3 is TGTGCCAGCATGCAGCGGGGGGGCTGGGAGACCCAGTACTTC.

This clonotype came up many times. The gene calls are TRBV11-2 and TRBJ2-3; 13 positions agree with TRBD2. The CDR3 length is 18 residues. Germline V gene lookup returns CDR1 SGHAT and CDR2 FQNNGV. V dropped 5 bases and J dropped 1; count of bases not matched to a gene: 9. The DNA of the CDR3 is TGTGCCAGCAGCCGGATGAGGACTAGCGGGGGCCGCACAGATACGCAGTATTTT. It codes for CASSRMRTSGGRTDTQYF.

This clonotype has a handful of counts. The chain recombines TRBV7-9 with TRBJ1-2; D is uncertain. V was clipped by 5 bases and J by 4 bases, with 11 bases between them. Germline-derived CDR1 and CDR2 are SEHNR and FQNEAQ (reference sequence). The CDR3 contains 13 residues. In DNA form, the CDR3 reads TGTGCCAGCAGCCCTTCGACCGCCTATGGCTACACCTTC. Its translation is CASSPSTAYGYTF.

This clonotype showed up just a few times. The chain recombines TRBV2 with TRBJ1-2; no reliable D call. The CDR3 loop spans 15 amino acids. Between the trimmed V and J ends, which lost 1 base and 3 bases, there was a span of 12 bases. The germline gives CDR1 SNHLY, CDR2 FYNNEI. CDR3 residues: CASSEVEGIDYGYTF. CDR3 sequence (DNA): TGTGCCAGCAGTGAAGTCGAGGGAATTGACTATGGCTACACCTTC.

This clonotype showed up many times. The CDR3 sequence: CSVRGWETEAFF. The CDR3 DNA sequence: TGCAGCGTACGAGGGTGGGAGACTGAAGCTTTCTTT. The rearrangement joins TRBV29-1 to TRBJ1-1; D gene uncertain. V dropped 6 bases and J dropped 5 bases, with 13 bases sitting between them. The CDR3 runs to 12 residues. Per germline, CDR1 SQVTM and CDR2 ANQGSEA.

This clonotype was counted at least ten times. The CDR3 DNA reads TGCGCCAGCAGCGAACCCGGGACAGGGGTGTACTATGGCTACACCTTC. Amino acid sequence: CASSEPGTGVYYGYTF. The genes are TRBV4-1 and TRBJ1-2, with 10 bases lining up with TRBD1. The J segment lost 3 bases and the V segment lost 5 bases, leaving 9 bases of the junction unmatched. CDR3 size: 16 residues. The germline CDR1 and CDR2 sequences are MGHRA and YSYEKL.

The rearrangement joins TRBV11-2 to TRBJ2-1; D gene unclear. Germline V gives CDR1 SGHAT, CDR2 FQNNGV. Trimming stripped 5 bases from V and 4 bases from J, with 6 bases between. The CDR3 totals 12 residues. CDR3 nucleotides: TGTGCCAGCAGCCCCGCGTACAATGAGCAGTTCTTC. Amino acids: CASSPAYNEQFF. The full variable domain, in which reference TRBV11-2 and TRBJ2-1 provide the parts outside the CDR3, is EAGVAQSPRYKIIEKRQSVAFWCNPISGHATLYWYQQILGQGPKLLIQFQNNGVVDDSQLPKDRFSAERLKGVDSTLKIQPAKLEDSAVYLCASSPAYNEQFFGPGTRLTVL.

Of note for this clonotype: A much larger clone differs by one base, so this may be a read error. The chain combines TRBV7-3 with TRBJ2-3, with 13 positions matching TRBD2. This CDR3 spans 14 amino acids. Per the germline V gene, CDR1 is SGHTA and CDR2 is FQGTGA. The CDR3 DNA reads as TGTGCCTCCTCGAGGACTAGCGGGAGAAATACGCGGTATTTT. Its protein is CASSRTSGRNTRYF.

This clonotype was seen at least ten times. The chain is built from TRBV7-3 and TRBJ2-1; TRBD1 is a possible D gene (5 bases). CDR1 is SGHTA and CDR2 is FQGTGA in the germline V gene. V shed 5 bases and J shed 5 bases, with 19 bases lying between them. There are 16 residues in the CDR3. The CDR3 coding sequence is TGTGCCAGCAGCGCCAGGGCGTCCGCCAAGAACAATGAGCAGTTCTTC. Protein sequence: CASSARASAKNNEQFF.

The chain joins TRBV10-2 to TRBJ2-5; no reliable D call. Per germline, CDR1 WSHSY and CDR2 SAAADI. V was shortened by 10 bases and J by 11 bases, with 23 bases between the two germline ends. There are 13 residues in the CDR3. The CDR3 spells CATYLPDLREQYF. CDR3 sequence (DNA): TGCGCCACCTACCTTCCGGACCTACGAGAGCAGTACTTC.

Details on this clonotype: A much larger clone sits a single nucleotide away, making a read error possible. This chain joins TRBV9 and TRBJ2-5, with TRBD2 identical over 9 bases. V shed 0 bases, J shed 11 bases, and the junction held 14 bases outside the gene matches. The CDR3 is 16 amino acids. Germline CDR1 and CDR2: SGDLS and YYNGEE. This chain's CDR3 is CASSVGLAGLNNEQYF. The CDR3, as DNA: TGTGCCAGCAGCGTAGGTCTAGCGGGGTTAAACAATGAGCAGTACTTC.

The genes are TRBV12-3 or TRBV12-4 and TRBJ2-5; D call uncertain. V shed 6 bases and J shed 2 bases, with 10 bases lying between them. The CDR3 loop spans 13 amino acids. CDR3 sequence reads: CASRRHAQETQYF. For the CDR3, the DNA is TGTGCCAGCAGGAGACATGCTCAAGAGACCCAGTACTTC.

The chain uses TRBV5-5 and TRBJ2-5; no firm D call. Germline lookup yields CDR1 SGHKS and CDR2 YYEKEE (reference sequence). The CDR3 has 14 amino acids. Trimming removed 0 bases from V and 5 bases from J, with 11 bases in between. CDR3 coding DNA: TGTGCCAGCAGCTTGGTGGGCAGTGAGGAGACCCAGTACTTC. Protein sequence: CASSLVGSEETQYF.

The chain uses TRBV24-1 and TRBJ2-1; 7 bases align to TRBD2. CDR1 KGHDR and CDR2 SFDVKD come from the germline V gene. This CDR3 has 17 amino acids. J gave up 0 bases and V 3 bases, and 7 bases lay outside the gene matches. The CDR3 loop is CATSDPRGVSSYNEQFF. The CDR3 coding sequence is TGTGCCACCAGTGATCCCCGGGGGGTCAGCTCCTACAATGAGCAGTTCTTC.

The CDR3 sequence: CSAVSGGDIQYF. The CDR3 DNA sequence: TGCAGCGCGGTGTCGGGAGGAGACATTCAGTACTTC. This chain uses TRBV29-1 with TRBJ2-4, with 7 bases fitting TRBD2. The CDR3 totals 12 residues. The germline V gene has CDR1 SQVTM and CDR2 ANQGSEA. V shed 7 bases and J 8 bases; nucleotides not matched to a gene: 8. The complete variable domain, with remaining parts taken from reference TRBV29-1 and TRBJ2-4, reads SAVISQKPSRDICQRGTSLTIQCQVDSQVTMMFWYRQQPGQSLTLIATANQGSEATYESGFVIDKFPISRPNLTFSTLTVSNMSPEDSSIYLCSAVSGGDIQYFGAGTRLSVL.